The 31 T cell receptor beta chains below come from one sample, sequenced in a study of T cell responses to AZD1222 COVID-19 vaccine. The data were produced by immunoSEQ multiplex PCR, yet TCRdb's version contains in-frame clones alone and is incomplete. The repertoire holds 90,000 to 150,000 clones, with roughly 87% as singletons. The sample was peripheral blood, taken on day 0 of AZD1222 vaccination. The receptors here all came from an adult in good health.

The chain uses TRBV27 and TRBJ2-7; 8 bases fit TRBD2. Germline V lookup: CDR1 MNHEY, CDR2 SMNVEV (reference sequence). This CDR3 has 15 residues. The ends lost 8 bases at V and 3 bases at J; junction bases unmatched: 12. The CDR3 protein is CASRPPGLAVYEQYF. The DNA of the CDR3 is TGTGCCAGCCGACCCCCAGGACTAGCAGTCTACGAGCAGTACTTC.

This rearrangement joins TRBV12-3 or TRBV12-4 to TRBJ2-1, with TRBD2 identical over 15 bases. This CDR3 region has 13 residues. V lost 5 bases to trimming and J lost 15 bases; unmatched junction nucleotides: 5. The CDR3 sequence is CASSGLAGGPAFF. For the CDR3, the DNA is TGTGCCAGCAGTGGACTAGCGGGGGGGCCGGCGTTCTTC.

This chain uses TRBV5-1 with TRBJ2-7; 7 bases match TRBD2. Germline V gene sequence: CDR1 SGHRS, CDR2 YFSETQ. The CDR3 has 14 amino acids. V was clipped by 2 bases and J by 4 bases; unmatched bases: 6. CDR3 sequence: CASSLASGVYEQYF. CDR3 in DNA: TGCGCCAGCAGCTTAGCTAGCGGAGTTTACGAGCAGTACTTC.

The chain combines TRBV7-6 with TRBJ1-5; D perhaps matches TRBD1 (5 bases). Germline V lookup: CDR1 SGHVS, CDR2 FNYEAQ. This CDR3 region has 16 residues. Trimming cost V 3 bases and J 0 bases, with 12 bases left between them. The chain's CDR3 is CASSFGAGNSNQPQHF. The CDR3 region has the DNA TGTGCCAGCAGCTTTGGGGCAGGGAATAGCAATCAGCCCCAGCATTTT.

This clone was seen once. The chain employs TRBV27 and TRBJ2-7; D may correspond to TRBD1 or TRBD2 (5 bases each). Germline V gene sequence: CDR1 MNHEY, CDR2 SMNVEV (reference sequence). CDR3 length equals 15 residues. V lost 5 bases, J lost 2 bases, and 16 bases lay in between. The CDR3 sequence is CASSTIFGATYEQYF. DNA of the CDR3: TGTGCCAGCAGTACTATCTTCGGGGCCACCTACGAGCAGTACTTC.

V is TRBV19 and J is TRBJ2-4; no definite D call. The CDR3 has 14 residues. V was pared by 7 bases and J by 1 base, with 11 bases between. Germline V lookup: CDR1 LNHDA, CDR2 SQIVND (reference sequence). The CDR3 DNA sequence: TGTGCCAGTAAACGGTCCTTGGCCAAAAACATTCAGTACTTC. This sequence encodes CASKRSLAKNIQYF.

This clone was detected only once. This rearrangement joins TRBV29-1 to TRBJ2-1; 9 nucleotides line up with TRBD1. Germline lookup yields CDR1 SQVTM and CDR2 ANQGSEA. This CDR3 has 18 amino acids. V shed 0 bases, J shed 3 bases, and the junction held 12 bases outside the gene matches. The CDR3 DNA follows: TGCAGCGTTGAAGATGGGACAGGGTTTGCTAGCGGCTACAATGAGCAGTTCTTC. It is translated as CSVEDGTGFASGYNEQFF.

This chain links TRBV7-9 with TRBJ1-4; D remains ambiguous. The CDR3 totals 16 residues. Trimming pared 5 bases from V and 10 bases from J, leaving 23 bases between. Germline CDR1 SEHNR, CDR2 FQNEAQ (reference sequence). The CDR3 DNA follows: TGTGCCAGCAGCCCGAGCGGTTGGTCAGACATTGGAAAACTGTTTTTT. Encoded protein: CASSPSGWSDIGKLFF.

This clone was counted once. The CDR3 sequence: CASSERGGRATNEKLFF. DNA for the CDR3: TGTGCCAGCAGTGAAAGAGGGGGGAGAGCAACTAATGAAAAACTGTTTTTT. The V gene is TRBV6-1, the J gene TRBJ1-4, with D perhaps TRBD1 (6 bases). Trimming pared 2 bases from V and 0 bases from J, leaving 13 bases between. Germline V CDR1 and CDR2: MNHNS, SASEGT. The CDR3 contains 17 residues.

The rearrangement links TRBV7-2 to TRBJ2-7; the D gene is possibly TRBD1 (6 bases). CDR3 length: 19 amino acids. The V end was cut by 1 base, the J end by 3 bases, with 25 bases between. The germline CDR1 and CDR2 sequences are SGHTA and FQGNSA. This chain's CDR3 is CASSLGGPGTPSRGYEQYF. The DNA of the CDR3 is TGTGCCAGCAGCTTAGGGGGACCGGGGACACCTTCCCGGGGCTACGAGCAGTACTTC.

The rearrangement uses TRBV19 and TRBJ1-2, with D uncertain. This CDR3 contains 13 residues. Trimming left V 8 bases short and J 7 bases short, with 17 bases between. The germline V gene has CDR1 LNHDA and CDR2 SQIVND (reference sequence). The CDR3 DNA follows: TGTGCCAGTGGAGCCCCTGTGGTAGGTGGCTACACCTTC. Encoded protein: CASGAPVVGGYTF.

The V call is TRBV4-2, the J call TRBJ1-1; 8 bases match TRBD1. This CDR3 is built from 15 residues. Trimming cost V 5 bases and J 5 bases; bases outside gene matches: 10. CDR1 is LGHNA and CDR2 is YNFKEQ in the germline V gene. The DNA for the CDR3 is TGTGCCAGCAGCGGTGGACAGGGAGAGCGTACTGAAGCTTTCTTT. Its translation is CASSGGQGERTEAFF.

The chain carries TRBV7-2 and TRBJ2-3, with D hard to call. The CDR3 has 14 amino acids. Per germline, CDR1 SGHTA and CDR2 FQGNSA. Trimming shortened V by 2 bases and J by 1 base, and 7 bases separated the two germline ends. DNA of the CDR3: TGTGCCAGCAGCTTATATTCCGGCACAGATACGCAGTATTTT. This translates into CASSLYSGTDTQYF. The full variable domain, with the rest looked up from reference TRBV7-2 and TRBJ2-3, is GAGVSQSPSNKVTEKGKDVELRCDPISGHTALYWYRQSLGQGLEFLIYFQGNSAPDKSGLPSDRFSAERTGGSVSTLTIQRTQQEDSAVYLCASSLYSGTDTQYFGPGTRLTVL.

This chain connects TRBV2 to TRBJ2-3; 8 nucleotides match TRBD2. The V segment lost 6 bases and the J segment 1 base; nucleotides outside the gene matches: 6. CDR3 length: 15 residues. The germline V gene has CDR1 SNHLY and CDR2 FYNNEI. CDR3 nucleotides: TGTGCCAGCAGGCCCGGGGGGGCCGGCACAGATACGCAGTATTTT. Translated: CASRPGGAGTDTQYF.

The chain links TRBV2 to TRBJ2-7, with TRBD1 matching over 7 bases. CDR1 is SNHLY, CDR2 FYNNEI, per germline. With 0 bases clipped from V and 0 bases from J, the junction kept 5 bases outside the gene matches. The CDR3 spans 16 residues. The CDR3 sequence: CASSEAETGSSYEQYF. In nucleotides, the CDR3 is TGTGCCAGCAGTGAAGCGGAGACAGGGTCCTCCTACGAGCAGTACTTC.

The chain carries TRBV11-2 and TRBJ2-7; TRBD2 matches at 11 bases. V shed 6 bases, J shed 1 base, and the junction held 11 bases outside the gene matches. The CDR3 contains 17 residues. Germline V gene sequence: CDR1 SGHAT, CDR2 FQNNGV. Here the CDR3 reads CASSLGLAGPSSYEQYF. CDR3 DNA sequence: TGTGCCAGCAGTCTTGGACTAGCGGGCCCCTCATCCTACGAGCAGTACTTC. Combining the CDR3 with reference TRBV11-2 and TRBJ2-7 gives the whole variable domain EAGVAQSPRYKIIEKRQSVAFWCNPISGHATLYWYQQILGQGPKLLIQFQNNGVVDDSQLPKDRFSAERLKGVDSTLKIQPAKLEDSAVYLCASSLGLAGPSSYEQYFGPGTRLTVT.

This clone was seen only a few times. V and J are TRBV28 and TRBJ2-7, with TRBD1 matching 10 bases. Germline trimming cut 5 bases from V and 6 bases from J; bases unmatched to any gene: 13. Germline CDR1 reads MDHEN; CDR2 reads SYDVKM. This CDR3 is built from 16 residues. CDR3 DNA: TGTGCCAGCAGTCCATACCACGGGACAGGGGACGGCGAGCAGTACTTC. Translated: CASSPYHGTGDGEQYF.

The chain links TRBV6-1 to TRBJ2-1; D may match TRBD1 or TRBD2 (5 bases each). The CDR3 runs 13 residues. Per the germline V gene, CDR1 is MNHNS and CDR2 is SASEGT. V was trimmed by 3 bases and J by 8 bases, leaving 11 bases between them. For the CDR3, the DNA is TGTGCCAGCAGTGACCCTGGGACCGATGAGCAGTTCTTC. Its protein product is CASSDPGTDEQFF.

The chain recombines TRBV4-3 with TRBJ2-7; D is uncertain. Germline V gene sequence: CDR1 LGHNA, CDR2 YSLEER. Trimming removed 0 bases from V and 0 bases from J, with 6 bases in between. CDR3 length equals 14 residues. CDR3 protein: CASSQEYASYEQYF. CDR3 DNA: TGCGCCAGCAGCCAAGAATACGCCTCCTACGAGCAGTACTTC.

In this sample, this clone turned up once. With a much larger clone just one base away, this may be a read error. The same CDR3 arises from other DNA sequences in this sample as well. This chain uses TRBV4-1 with TRBJ2-2, with a tentative D call TRBD1 (6 bases). CDR3 length equals 15 residues. Germline V gene sequence: CDR1 MGHRA, CDR2 YSYEKL. The CDR3 sequence is CASSPQGFATGELFF. The CDR3, as DNA: TGCGCCAGCAGCCCCCAGGGGTTTGCCACCGGGGAGCTATTTTTT.

The V call is TRBV24-1, the J call TRBJ2-1, with 8 bases that match TRBD2. Trimming took 9 bases from V and 2 from J; bases not matched to a gene: 8. The germline V gene has CDR1 KGHDR and CDR2 SFDVKD. The CDR3 has 15 residues. Here the CDR3 DNA reads TGTGCCACCGGGGCAACTAGCGGCGCCTACAATGAGCAGTTCTTC. Translation gives CATGATSGAYNEQFF.

This clone was seen just once. The V and J genes are TRBV5-1 and TRBJ2-1; a weak D match, TRBD1 (5 bases). Germline V gene sequence: CDR1 SGHRS, CDR2 YFSETQ. Trimming shortened V by 2 bases and J by 6 bases, and 12 bases separated the two germline ends. CDR3 length equals 14 residues. The CDR3 bases are TGCGCCAGCAGCTTAACAGGACCACGCAATGAGCAGTTCTTC. Translated: CASSLTGPRNEQFF. Using reference TRBV5-1 and TRBJ2-1 for the parts outside the CDR3, the full variable domain is KAGVTQTPRYLIKTRGQQVTLSCSPISGHRSVSWYQQTPGQGLQFLFEYFSETQRNKGNFPGRFSGRQFSNSRSEMNVSTLELGDSALYLCASSLTGPRNEQFFGPGTRLTVL.

The chain recombines TRBV28 with TRBJ2-1; 12 bases agree with TRBD2. J gave up 1 base and V 10 bases, and 14 bases lay outside the gene matches. The CDR3 consists of 18 residues. CDR1 is MDHEN, CDR2 SYDVKM, per germline. Written as DNA, the CDR3 is TGTGCCACCGGGATGGCTAGCGGGGGGGCCGAATCCTACAATGAGCAGTTCTTC. Protein sequence: CATGMASGGAESYNEQFF. The complete variable domain, with remaining parts taken from reference TRBV28 and TRBJ2-1, reads DVKVTQSSRYLVKRTGEKVFLECVQDMDHENMFWYRQDPGLGLRLIYFSYDVKMKEKGDIPEGYSVSREKKERFSLILESASTNQTSMYLCATGMASGGAESYNEQFFGPGTRLTVL.

V usage is TRBV29-1 and J usage is TRBJ2-7; D is undetermined. The CDR3 sequence is 11 residues long. Germline-derived CDR1 and CDR2 are SQVTM and ANQGSEA. With 0 bases removed from V and 7 bases from J, the gap between germline ends came to 7 bases. This CDR3 is CSVEDPREQYF. The CDR3 coding sequence is TGCAGCGTTGAAGATCCCAGGGAGCAGTACTTC.

This clone appeared a few times. V usage is TRBV7-2 and J usage is TRBJ2-5; no clear D. Between the trimmed V and J ends, which lost 3 bases and 5 bases, there was a span of 13 bases. This CDR3 is 14 amino acids long. Germline V CDR1 and CDR2: SGHTA, FQGNSA. CDR3 coding DNA: TGTGCCAGCAGCTTCGACCCAGTGATGGAGACCCAGTACTTC. Translated: CASSFDPVMETQYF.

This clone has only one observation. The V call is TRBV6-5, the J call TRBJ1-1; D not resolved. Germline values: CDR1 MNHEY, CDR2 SVGAGI. V lost 1 base to trimming and J lost 3 bases, with 6 bases between them. The CDR3 sequence is 13 residues long. Written as DNA, the CDR3 is TGTGCCAGCAGTTACTGGGAGGACACTGAAGCTTTCTTT. This encodes CASSYWEDTEAFF.

The rearrangement joins TRBV5-1 to TRBJ2-1; 9 positions match TRBD2. Losses at the gene ends were 4 bases for V and 9 bases for J; bases not matched to a gene: 11. The CDR3 runs 15 residues. Germline V gene lookup returns CDR1 SGHRS and CDR2 YFSETQ. CDR3 nucleotides: TGCGCCAGCAGCGGGGCGGGAGGGCCTGCAGGTGAGCAGTTCTTC. This sequence encodes CASSGAGGPAGEQFF. Complete variable domain (other parts from reference TRBV5-1 and TRBJ2-1): KAGVTQTPRYLIKTRGQQVTLSCSPISGHRSVSWYQQTPGQGLQFLFEYFSETQRNKGNFPGRFSGRQFSNSRSEMNVSTLELGDSALYLCASSGAGGPAGEQFFGPGTRLTVL.

The chain uses TRBV27 and TRBJ2-7, with TRBD1 identical over 10 bases. The CDR3 is made up of 14 amino acids. The V gene's germline CDR1 is MNHEY and CDR2 SMNVEV (reference sequence). V lost 6 bases to trimming and J lost 0 bases; unmatched junction nucleotides: 2. This CDR3 is CASSGQGDSYEQYF. As DNA, the CDR3 is TGTGCCAGCAGCGGACAGGGGGACTCCTACGAGCAGTACTTC.

This clone was seen a few times. This chain connects TRBV4-3 to TRBJ2-7; tentative D call: TRBD1 (6 bases). Per the germline V gene, CDR1 is LGHNA and CDR2 is YSLEER. The CDR3 consists of 14 residues. The V end lost 2 bases, the J end lost 3 bases, and 11 bases lay between the germline ends. Written as DNA, the CDR3 is TGCGCCAGCAGCCAATTCACAGGGCACTACGAGCAGTACTTC. Translated: CASSQFTGHYEQYF.

This clone was found once. J is TRBJ1-3 and V is TRBV4-1, with 7 positions matching TRBD1. This CDR3 contains 18 residues. Looked up from germline, CDR1 is MGHRA and CDR2 is YSYEKL. V trimming: 4 bases; J trimming: 0 bases; junction bases outside the gene matches: 12. Written as DNA, the CDR3 is TGCGCCAGCAGCCCAACTCCAGGGGGAATAACCTCTGGAAACACCATATATTTT. Its protein is CASSPTPGGITSGNTIYF.

This chain links TRBV4-2 with TRBJ2-3; 7 nucleotides agree with TRBD2. Germline V gene data show CDR1 as LGHNA and CDR2 as YNFKEQ. The trim removed 1 base at V and 5 bases at J, leaving 9 bases unmatched. This CDR3 region has 16 residues. CDR3 DNA sequence: TGTGCCAGCAGCCAAGGTGGGCCCGGGGGGATAGATACGCAGTATTTT. Translated, it gives CASSQGGPGGIDTQYF.